This record looks at one T cell receptor beta chain sequence and its context. Its antigen remains unidentified. Each TCR beta cDNA library carried unique molecular identifiers. Researchers reported some 500,000 cDNA molecules coming from roughly 1 to 10 million T cells. One entry per CDR3 protein, called by TCRdb with MiXCR from the PCR reads. The top ten hold around 6.1% of the sample, which has about 540,000 distinct CDR3 sequences, around a third seen once. These data originate in a study of post-analysis software for immune sequencing data. CDR3 length equals 13 residues. Germline V lookup: CDR1 SGHRS, CDR2 YFSETQ. The germline V and J ends were trimmed by 0 bases and 4 bases, with 8 bases remaining between them. Broader study findings: Higher frequency in patients than in controls was seen for roughly 5 TRBV segments, with TRBV5-6, TRBV5-1 and TRBV20-1 among them.

The sample taken for sequencing was blood. This TCR derives from a girl aged 2-17 years with multiple sclerosis. This sequence joins TRBV5-1 and TRBJ2-7, with TRBD1 as a possible D gene (5 bases). The CDR3 protein is CASSLEGEYEQYF. CDR3 DNA: TGCGCCAGCAGCTTGGAAGGGGAATACGAGCAGTACTTC.